This T cell receptor beta chain was identified in a study of T cell responses to AZD1222 COVID-19 vaccine. Overall study results and limits: Unmutated variant regions are reportedly the target of nearly half of TCRs that are spike-specific. Donors in the cohort were predominantly white British and more often female, and clonal diversity was possibly underestimated. Spike-spanning, vaccine-associated CD4 TCRs were dominant at 160-218 and 743-854. No day 14 peak samples; only post-peak repertoires were characterized.

Trimming took off 5 bases at V and 6 bases at J, with 19 bases between the two ends. The CDR3 covers 15 residues. In germline, CDR1 is SGHAT, CDR2 FQNNGV. Clones were sequenced by immunoSEQ multiplex PCR, and TCRdb holds only the in-frame ones, with some missing. This table holds 100,000 or so clones, roughly 90% found once. With regard to this clone: Its antigen is still unknown.

The sequence was collected from an adult in good health. This chain connects TRBV11-2 to TRBJ1-2; D perhaps matches TRBD1 (5 bases). Source: peripheral blood, taken on day 0 of AZD1222 vaccination. In DNA, the CDR3 is TGTGCCAGCAGCAGACAGCCAGGGAAATCGGATGGCTACACCTTC. Translation: CASSRQPGKSDGYTF.